What follows describes a single T cell receptor beta chain. Its antigen is not yet known. Base qualities are missing; no much larger clone stands one base away. From the cysteine up to the phenylalanine, the CDR3 has a length of 16 residues. The retained sequence is limited to the CDR3, 48 bases, with the frame set at the first base. From V the trimming removes 0 bases and from J it removes 6 bases, while the gene matches leave 2 bases of the junction unaccounted for. Taken from the germline V gene, the CDR1 and CDR2 loops are MGHRA and YSYEKL. The source of the sample is a study of T-cell memory formation after mild COVID-19 (dated by TCRdb to about 2021). For the study in its entirety: Most TCR sequence clusters were specific to one of the two donors. Two young, previously healthy adult volunteers, one female and one male, were included in the cohort. T-cell clones expanding and contracting after mild COVID-19 in two donors were tracked by longitudinal TCRalpha and TCRbeta repertoire sequencing.

Overall study outcomes, separate from this receptor: Some responding clones were found in pre-infection memory, which suggests that pre-existing cross-reactive memory T cells took part in the SARS-CoV-2 response. Contracting CD4+ clones were located mainly in the CM and EM memory subsets, whereas CD8+ clones were found to be enriched in EMRA. Clones that contracted from day 15 to 85 showed balanced CD4/CD8 phenotypes, whereas a second wave of clones that expanded from day 15 to 37 leaned towards CD4+. Only a couple of mild cases were covered in the study, and larger cohorts including severe cases with pre-infection samples were considered necessary. Whether the second-wave clones peaking on day 37 were SARS-CoV-2 specific was not confirmed.

Ficoll-Paque density gradient centrifugation was the method used to isolate PBMCs. Sequencing relied on an Illumina NovaSeq 6000. cDNA libraries for TCRalpha and TCRbeta were prepared by 5'RACE using constant-segment primers, with sample barcodes and unique molecular identifiers added. RNA was extracted from every sample with Trizol reagent. The libraries were amplified in two PCR steps, and the second step added a second sample barcode and Illumina TruSeq adapters. Sequencing of libraries was performed on an Illumina NovaSeq with 2 x 150 bp paired-end reads. The original methods were these. With migec v1.2.7, reads were demultiplexed and then collapsed into UMI-guided consensus sequences. Using mixcr v2.1.11, UMI consensuses were aligned to TRA and TRB V and J templates and then assembled into clonotypes. A clonotype was counted as expanded or contracted only when both edgeR and NoisET called the clonotype significant, with the noise models trained on biological replicates. For edgeR calls, a false discovery rate-adjusted p below 0.01 and a log2 fold-change threshold of 1 were applied. PCA with hierarchical clustering of max-normalized trajectories of the 1000 most abundant clonotypes was used as exploratory dynamics analysis. The CD4 or CD8 phenotype of responding clones was assigned using the separately sequenced CD4+ and CD8+ repertoires. TCRdb handled the public reads itself, with Q25 trimming in fastp and clone calling in MiXCR, and kept productive beta chains. Each record represents a unique CDR3 protein, reported with the most common genes and DNA among its rows. TCRdb, not the original authors, processed these V and J calls. The sample table shows about 110,000 distinct CDR3 sequences, and around 11% are seen once. Around 26% of the sample lies in the top ten.

This TCR was sampled from an adult woman who had mild COVID-19 (a few samples of this study predate the infection). The sample titles of this study are shuffled in the database, so cell type and time point are left out; the donor was told from shared clones. The specimen was PBMCs or a T cell subset sorted from them (not recorded which). The chain links TRBV4-1 with TRBJ2-1; a stretch of 13 junction bases matches TRBD2. CDR3 region: CASSQETSGRFNEQFF. The DNA sequence is as follows: TGCGCCAGCAGCCAAGAGACTAGCGGGAGGTTCAATGAGCAGTTCTTC.